The 8 T cell receptor beta chains listed next were all sequenced from one sample in a study of blood T cell repertoires in COVID-19. Clones were sequenced by immunoSEQ multiplex PCR, and TCRdb holds only the in-frame ones, with some missing. The table lists roughly 140,000 clones, approximately 83% of them singletons, with around 8.6% in the top ten. Sequenced input: peripheral blood. All receptors derive from a human donor in a cohort sampled during active COVID-19.

The gene calls are TRBV28 and TRBJ2-5; D is possibly TRBD2 (7 bases). This CDR3 spans 16 amino acids. With 5 bases removed from V and 2 bases from J, the gap between germline ends came to 18 bases. Germline CDR1 reads MDHEN; CDR2 reads SYDVKM. The CDR3 coding sequence is TGTGCCAGCAGTAGGGGGGGACGGAGGGTTCAAGAGACCCAGTACTTC. Its protein is CASSRGGRRVQETQYF.

The CDR3 loop is CASSPRDIKVDTEAFF. Written as DNA, the CDR3 is TGCGCCAGCAGCCCCAGGGATATTAAGGTCGACACTGAAGCTTTCTTT. The chain combines TRBV5-1 with TRBJ1-1; TRBD1 is a possible D gene (5 bases). The V and J ends lost 4 bases and 3 bases respectively, with 19 bases between them. Per the germline V gene, CDR1 is SGHRS and CDR2 is YFSETQ. CDR3 length: 16 residues.

The gene calls are TRBV2 and TRBJ2-2; D is ambiguous. Germline V gene lookup returns CDR1 SNHLY and CDR2 FYNNEI. The CDR3 has 14 residues. V was cut by 8 bases and J by 7 bases, with 17 bases left in between. The CDR3: CASSPLQTIGELFF. CDR3 sequence (DNA): TGTGCCAGCTCTCCTTTACAGACGATCGGGGAGCTGTTTTTT.

This chain links TRBV21-1 with TRBJ2-7; TRBD2, the table's D call, lacks a check against the DNA. TRBV21-1 corresponds to a pseudogene. This CDR3 has 14 amino acids. The CDR3 reads CASSKARLAYEQYF. CDR3 nucleotides: TGTGCCAGCAGCAAAGCGCGTCTAGCCTACGAGCAGTACTTC.

The chain links TRBV6-5 to TRBJ1-2; 7 bases line up with TRBD1. Germline loops: CDR1 MNHEY, CDR2 SVGAGI. This CDR3 region has 13 residues. Trimming cost V 8 bases and J 2 bases; bases outside gene matches: 5. CDR3 coding DNA: TGTGCCAGCCGACAGGGAGAGAACTATGGCTACACCTTC. Protein: CASRQGENYGYTF.

The chain joins TRBV4-2 to TRBJ2-2, with 10 bases fitting TRBD2. V was clipped by 5 bases and J by 5 bases; unmatched bases: 8. The CDR3 is 16 residues long. CDR1 and CDR2 (germline): LGHNA, YNFKEQ. The CDR3 coding sequence is TGTGCCAGCAGCGAAAGCGGGGGGGCCGGTACCGGGGAGCTGTTTTTT. Its protein is CASSESGGAGTGELFF.

The chain has TRBV4-2 and TRBJ2-3, with TRBD2 matching 10 bases. The CDR3 covers 17 residues. V gave up 2 bases and J gave up 3 bases; unmatched junction bases: 8. The germline V gene has CDR1 LGHNA and CDR2 YNFKEQ. CDR3 loop: CASSQPSGGGGTDTQYF. In DNA, the CDR3 is TGTGCCAGCAGCCAACCCAGCGGGGGGGGTGGTACAGATACGCAGTATTTT.

This chain uses TRBV3-1 (or the pseudogene TRBV3-2) with TRBJ1-1; D may be TRBD1 (6 bases). CDR1 and CDR2 from the germline V gene are LGHDT and YNNKEL (reference sequence). This CDR3 is 15 amino acids long. V lost 4 bases, J lost 0 bases, and 12 bases lay in between. The DNA for the CDR3 is TGTGCCAGCAGCCCGACAGGAGTCATGAACACTGAAGCTTTCTTT. This encodes CASSPTGVMNTEAFF.